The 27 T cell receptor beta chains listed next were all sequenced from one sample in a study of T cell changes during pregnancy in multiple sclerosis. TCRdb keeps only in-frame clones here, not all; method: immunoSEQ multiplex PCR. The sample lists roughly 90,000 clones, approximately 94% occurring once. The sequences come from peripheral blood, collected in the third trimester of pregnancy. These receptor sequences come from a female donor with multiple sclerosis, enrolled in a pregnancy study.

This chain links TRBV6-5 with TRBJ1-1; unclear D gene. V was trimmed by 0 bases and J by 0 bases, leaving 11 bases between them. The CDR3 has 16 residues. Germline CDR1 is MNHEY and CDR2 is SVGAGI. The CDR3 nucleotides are TGTGCCAGCAGTTACTCTGGGTCAGGATTGAACACTGAAGCTTTCTTT. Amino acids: CASSYSGSGLNTEAFF.

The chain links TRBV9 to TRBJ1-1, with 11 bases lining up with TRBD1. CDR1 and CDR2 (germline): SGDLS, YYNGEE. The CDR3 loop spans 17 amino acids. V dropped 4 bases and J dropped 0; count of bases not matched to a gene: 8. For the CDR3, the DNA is TGTGCCAGCAGCAAGGGGACAGGGGGGAAGATGAACACTGAAGCTTTCTTT. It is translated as CASSKGTGGKMNTEAFF.

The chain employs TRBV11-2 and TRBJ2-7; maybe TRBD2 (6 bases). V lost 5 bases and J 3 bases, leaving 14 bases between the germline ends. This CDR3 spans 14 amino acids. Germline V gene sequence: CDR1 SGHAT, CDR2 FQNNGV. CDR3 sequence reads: CASSPRREYYEQYF. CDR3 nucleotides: TGTGCCAGCAGCCCGAGGAGGGAGTACTACGAGCAGTACTTC.

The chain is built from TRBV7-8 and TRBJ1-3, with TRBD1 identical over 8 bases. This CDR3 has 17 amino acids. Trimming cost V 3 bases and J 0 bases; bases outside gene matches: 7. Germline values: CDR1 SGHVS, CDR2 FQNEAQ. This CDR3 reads CASSLGQVTLSGNTIYF. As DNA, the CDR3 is TGTGCCAGCAGCTTGGGACAGGTTACTCTCTCTGGAAACACCATATATTTT.

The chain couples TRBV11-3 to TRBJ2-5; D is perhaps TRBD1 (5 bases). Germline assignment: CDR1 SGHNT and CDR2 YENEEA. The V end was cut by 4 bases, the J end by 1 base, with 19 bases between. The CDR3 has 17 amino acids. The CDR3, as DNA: TGTGCCAGCAGCTCTCGAGTTGGCAGGGTATTCCAAGAGACCCAGTACTTC. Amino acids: CASSSRVGRVFQETQYF. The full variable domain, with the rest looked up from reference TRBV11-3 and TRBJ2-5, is EAGVVQSPRYKIIEKKQPVAFWCNPISGHNTLYWYLQNLGQGPELLIRYENEEAVDDSQLPKDRFSAERLKGVDSTLKIQPAELGDSAVYLCASSSRVGRVFQETQYFGPGTRLLVL.

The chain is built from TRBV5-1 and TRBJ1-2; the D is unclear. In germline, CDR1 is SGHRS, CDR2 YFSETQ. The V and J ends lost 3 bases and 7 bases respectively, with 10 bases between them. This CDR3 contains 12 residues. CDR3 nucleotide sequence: TGCGCCAGCAGCTCCCCCGGGGTTGGCTACACCTTC. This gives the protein CASSSPGVGYTF.

DNA for the CDR3: TGCGCCAGCAGCTTGTGGGGCAACTATGGCTACACCTTC. Amino acids: CASSLWGNYGYTF. The chain joins TRBV5-1 to TRBJ1-2, with a weak D call TRBD1 (5 bases). CDR1 and CDR2 from the germline V gene are SGHRS and YFSETQ. The CDR3 loop spans 13 amino acids. V was pared by 1 base and J by 2 bases, with 6 bases between.

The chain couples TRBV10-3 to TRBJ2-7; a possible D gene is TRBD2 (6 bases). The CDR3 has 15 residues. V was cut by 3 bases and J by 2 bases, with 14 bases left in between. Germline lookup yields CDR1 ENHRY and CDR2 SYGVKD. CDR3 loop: CAISDYGGVAYEQYF. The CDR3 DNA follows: TGTGCCATCAGTGACTACGGGGGAGTCGCCTACGAGCAGTACTTC.

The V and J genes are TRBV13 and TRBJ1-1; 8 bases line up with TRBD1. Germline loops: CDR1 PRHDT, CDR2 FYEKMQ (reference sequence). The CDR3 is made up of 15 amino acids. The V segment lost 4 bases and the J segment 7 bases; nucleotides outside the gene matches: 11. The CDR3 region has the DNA TGTGCCAGCAGCTCCGTACAGACAGGGGTTAATGAAGCTTTCTTT. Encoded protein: CASSSVQTGVNEAFF. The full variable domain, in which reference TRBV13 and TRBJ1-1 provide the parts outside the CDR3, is AAGVIQSPRHLIKEKRETATLKCYPIPRHDTVYWYQQGPGQDPQFLISFYEKMQSDKGSIPDRFSAQQFSDYHSELNMSSLELGDSALYFCASSSVQTGVNEAFFGQGTRLTVV.

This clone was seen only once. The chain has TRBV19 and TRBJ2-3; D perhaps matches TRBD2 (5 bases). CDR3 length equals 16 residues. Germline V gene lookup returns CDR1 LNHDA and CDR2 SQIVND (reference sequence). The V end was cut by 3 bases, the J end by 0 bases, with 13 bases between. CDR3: CASSMERLASTDTQYF. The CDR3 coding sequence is TGTGCCAGTAGTATGGAGAGGCTAGCCAGCACAGATACGCAGTATTTT.

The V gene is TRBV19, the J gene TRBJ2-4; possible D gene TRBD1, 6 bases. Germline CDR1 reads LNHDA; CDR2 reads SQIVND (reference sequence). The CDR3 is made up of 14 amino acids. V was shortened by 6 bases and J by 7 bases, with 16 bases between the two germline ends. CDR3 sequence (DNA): TGTGCCAGTAGCCACCCCGGACAGACGAACATTCAGTACTTC. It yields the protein CASSHPGQTNIQYF.

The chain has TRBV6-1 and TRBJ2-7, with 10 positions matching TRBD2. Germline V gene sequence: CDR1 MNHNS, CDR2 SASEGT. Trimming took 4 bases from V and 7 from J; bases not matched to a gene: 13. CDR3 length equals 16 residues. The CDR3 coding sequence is TGTGCCAGCAGTGTGGCCAGCGGGAGGGGGGGGTGGGAGCAGTACTTC. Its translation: CASSVASGRGGWEQYF.

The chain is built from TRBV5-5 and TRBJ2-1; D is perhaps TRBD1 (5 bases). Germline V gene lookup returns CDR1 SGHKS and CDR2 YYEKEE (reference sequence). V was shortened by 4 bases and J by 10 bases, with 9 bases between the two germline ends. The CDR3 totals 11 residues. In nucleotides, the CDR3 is TGTGCCAGCAGCCCAGGGTACGAGCAGTTCTTC. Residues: CASSPGYEQFF.

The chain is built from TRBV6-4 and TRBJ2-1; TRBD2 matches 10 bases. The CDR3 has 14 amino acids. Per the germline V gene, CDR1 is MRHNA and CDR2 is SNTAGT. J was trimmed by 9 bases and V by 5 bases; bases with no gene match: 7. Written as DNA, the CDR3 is TGTGCCAGCAGTCCCGGGACTAGCGTTGGTGAGCAGTTCTTC. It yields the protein CASSPGTSVGEQFF.

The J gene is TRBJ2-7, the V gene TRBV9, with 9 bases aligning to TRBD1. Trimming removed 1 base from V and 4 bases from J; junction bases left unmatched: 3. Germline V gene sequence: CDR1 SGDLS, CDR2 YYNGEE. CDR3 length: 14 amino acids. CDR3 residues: CASSVRQGDYEQYF. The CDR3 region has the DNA TGTGCCAGCAGCGTAAGACAGGGGGATTACGAGCAGTACTTC.

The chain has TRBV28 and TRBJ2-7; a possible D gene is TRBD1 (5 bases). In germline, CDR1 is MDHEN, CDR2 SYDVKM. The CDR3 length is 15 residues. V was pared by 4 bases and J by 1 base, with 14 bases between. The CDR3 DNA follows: TGTGCCAGCAGTTGGGCAACAGGCCTTTCCTACGAGCAGTACTTC. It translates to CASSWATGLSYEQYF.

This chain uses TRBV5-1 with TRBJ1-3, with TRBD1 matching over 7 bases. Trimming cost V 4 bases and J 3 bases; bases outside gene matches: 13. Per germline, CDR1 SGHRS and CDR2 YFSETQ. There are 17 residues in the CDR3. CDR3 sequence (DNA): TGCGCCAGCAGCCTACGATCGACAGGGAGCGGTGGAAACACCATATATTTT. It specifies CASSLRSTGSGGNTIYF.

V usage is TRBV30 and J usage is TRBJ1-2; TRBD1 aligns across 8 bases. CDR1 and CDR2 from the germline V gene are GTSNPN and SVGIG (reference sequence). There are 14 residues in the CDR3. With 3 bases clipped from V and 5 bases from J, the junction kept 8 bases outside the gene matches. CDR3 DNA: TGTGCCTGGAGGCCGACAGGGGCTAGGTATGGCTACACCTTC. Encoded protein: CAWRPTGARYGYTF. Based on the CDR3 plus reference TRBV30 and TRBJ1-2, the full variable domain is SQTIHQWPATLVQPVGSPLSLECTVEGTSNPNLYWYRQAAGRGLQLLFYSVGIGQISSEVPQNLSASRPQDRQFILSSKKLLLSDSGFYLCAWRPTGARYGYTFGSGTRLTVV.

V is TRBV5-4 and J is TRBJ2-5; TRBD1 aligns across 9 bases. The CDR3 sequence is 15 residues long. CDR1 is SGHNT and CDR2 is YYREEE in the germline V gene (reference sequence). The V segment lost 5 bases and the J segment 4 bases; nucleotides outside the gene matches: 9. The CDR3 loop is CASSPRDRAGETQYF. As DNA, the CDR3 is TGTGCCAGCAGTCCCCGGGACAGGGCGGGAGAGACCCAGTACTTC.

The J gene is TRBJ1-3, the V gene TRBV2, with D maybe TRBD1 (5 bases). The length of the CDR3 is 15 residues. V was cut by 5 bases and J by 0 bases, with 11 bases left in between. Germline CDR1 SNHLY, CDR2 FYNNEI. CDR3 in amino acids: CASSSQGFSGNTIYF. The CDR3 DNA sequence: TGTGCCAGCAGTTCCCAGGGTTTCTCTGGAAACACCATATATTTT. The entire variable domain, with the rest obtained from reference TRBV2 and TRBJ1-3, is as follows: EPEVTQTPSHQVTQMGQEVILRCVPISNHLYFYWYRQILGQKVEFLVSFYNNEISEKSEIFDDQFSVERPDGSNFTLKIRSTKLEDSAMYFCASSSQGFSGNTIYFGEGSWLTVV.

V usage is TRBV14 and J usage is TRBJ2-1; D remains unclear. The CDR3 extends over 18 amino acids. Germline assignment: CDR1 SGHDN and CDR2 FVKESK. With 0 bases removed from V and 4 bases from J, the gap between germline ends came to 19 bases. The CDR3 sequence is CASSQEARPWILYNEQFF. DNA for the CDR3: TGTGCCAGCAGCCAAGAGGCTAGGCCTTGGATACTGTACAATGAGCAGTTCTTC.

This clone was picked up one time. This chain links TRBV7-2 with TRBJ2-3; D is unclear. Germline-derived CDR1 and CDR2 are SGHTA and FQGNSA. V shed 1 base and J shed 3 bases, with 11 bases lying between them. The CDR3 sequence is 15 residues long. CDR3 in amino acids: CASSLGPNYTDTQYF. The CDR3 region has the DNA TGTGCCAGCAGCTTAGGTCCTAATTATACAGATACGCAGTATTTT. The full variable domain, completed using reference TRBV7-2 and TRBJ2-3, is GAGVSQSPSNKVTEKGKDVELRCDPISGHTALYWYRQSLGQGLEFLIYFQGNSAPDKSGLPSDRFSAERTGGSVSTLTIQRTQQEDSAVYLCASSLGPNYTDTQYFGPGTRLTVL.

The CDR3 protein is CASSSRTSGRAEPSEQYF. CDR3 sequence (DNA): TGTGCCAGCAGCTCCAGGACTAGCGGGAGGGCCGAGCCTAGCGAGCAGTACTTC. The chain links TRBV7-9 to TRBJ2-7; the match to TRBD2 covers 15 bases. V lost 4 bases and J lost 6; bases outside the gene matches: 13. The CDR3 is made up of 18 amino acids. Germline CDR1 is SEHNR and CDR2 is FQNEAQ (reference sequence).

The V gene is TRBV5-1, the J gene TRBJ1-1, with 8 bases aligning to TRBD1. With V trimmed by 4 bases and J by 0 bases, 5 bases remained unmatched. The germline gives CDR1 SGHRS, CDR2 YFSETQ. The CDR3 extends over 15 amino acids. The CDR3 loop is CASSHRTGLNTEAFF. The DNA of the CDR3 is TGCGCCAGCAGCCATAGGACAGGGCTGAACACTGAAGCTTTCTTT.

CDR3 region: CASSLSTGPLEQYF. The DNA for the CDR3 is TGTGCCAGCAGCTTATCGACAGGACCCCTGGAGCAGTACTTC. The genes are TRBV7-2 and TRBJ2-7, with D possibly matching TRBD1 (6 bases). This CDR3 contains 14 residues. CDR1 is SGHTA and CDR2 is FQGNSA in the germline V gene. V was pared by 2 bases and J by 7 bases, with 15 bases between.

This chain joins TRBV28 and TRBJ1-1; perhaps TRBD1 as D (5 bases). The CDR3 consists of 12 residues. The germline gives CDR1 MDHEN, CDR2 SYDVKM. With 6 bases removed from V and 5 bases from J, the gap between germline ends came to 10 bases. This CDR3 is CASRPGFTEAFF. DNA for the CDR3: TGTGCCAGCAGACCAGGGTTTACTGAAGCTTTCTTT.

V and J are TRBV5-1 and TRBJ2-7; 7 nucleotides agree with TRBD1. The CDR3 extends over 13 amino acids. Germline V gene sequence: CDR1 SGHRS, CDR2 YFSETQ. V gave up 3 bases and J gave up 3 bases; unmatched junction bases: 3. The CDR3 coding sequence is TGCGCCAGCAGCTCCCGGACAGGCTACGAGCAGTACTTC. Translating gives CASSSRTGYEQYF.